The TCR beta chain described here comes from a study of shared clonotypes between healthy human individuals (TCRdb year 2020). Notes on the research overall: Two women and a few men aged 18 to 49 years were included in the cohort. Between about 0.94 and 8.9 billion PBMCs per donor were obtained by leukapheresis. The study deeply sequenced blood TCR repertoires of about 5 healthy adults to estimate repertoire size and the extent of clonotype sharing between individuals. For each donor, three plates each were used for CD4 naive and CD4 memory, two plates were used for CD8 naive, and one plate was used for CD8 memory. To increase sequencing depth and limit assay-specific biases, TCR repertoire library preparation and sequencing were carried out by different laboratories using diverse techniques. Broad study findings and their caveats: Naive subsets generally had larger estimated clonotype richness than memory subsets did. The small number of donors limited the genetic and exposure-history diversity represented. Sampling was limited to blood, and TCR repertoires in tissue likely differ from TCR repertoires in blood. Compared with non-shared clonotypes, clonotypes shared by all four sorted-subset donors had higher generation probabilities. Across a few donors, around 5% of naive CD4, around 3.5% of naive CD8, roughly 2.2% of memory CD4, and 0.3% to 0.45% of memory CD8 clonotypes were shared. Rarefaction of sorted-subset datasets indicated incomplete sequencing despite the large sequencing depth. Pairwise subsampling indicated that sequencing depth was expected to affect the degree of clonotype sharing among donors.

Donors were healthy HIV-negative adults with no recently reported acute infections or vaccinations. Every donor was a Caucasian adult living in Nashville, Tennessee, USA. CD8 memory samples consisted of magnetically selected CD45RO+ cells combined with CCR7-negative CD45RA+ effector memory (TemRA) cells. Blood was collected by leukapheresis, and PBMCs were isolated by Ficoll-Histopaque density gradient centrifugation and then cryopreserved in liquid nitrogen vapor phase. Analytical flow cytometry was used to check the purity and quantity of every magnetically sorted T cell population. From each sorted fraction, genomic DNA was isolated and quantified by UV absorbance on a Nanodrop 2000c. As concerns this clone: Its antigen target is currently unknown. The record has no base qualities; no much larger clone is one base away.

The CDR3 contains 15 residues, cysteine and phenylalanine counted. Just the 45-base CDR3 DNA is kept, in frame starting at base 1. Trimmed from V: 2 bases; trimmed from J: 4 bases; junction bases lacking a gene match: 4. Per the germline V gene (reference sequence), SEHNR is the CDR1 and FQNEAQ is the CDR2. TCR CDR3 regions were amplified from genomic DNA by multiplex PCR using the deep immunoSEQ assay. For each cell subset, the extracted genomic DNA was distributed evenly across all wells of several immunoSEQ 96-well plates, and each plate served as one replicate. For sorted subsets, 200 to 250 ng genomic DNA, equal to tens of thousands of T cell genomes, was loaded into each replicate PCR. Purified libraries were quantified with a Qubit 3.0 fluorometer, sized on a Bioanalyzer 2100, and re-quantified with the KAPA Library Quantification kit. A separate single-read 150-cycle Illumina NextSeq 550 flow cell was used to sequence each immunoSEQ 96-well plate. For the original study's pipeline: Because the immunoSEQ output held only junctional sequences and lacked quality scores, the filtering could not match the filtering applied to full-length reads. Sequences were annotated with PyIR, a Python wrapper for IgBLAST v1.9, and V/J genes and CDR3 were assigned using IMGT germline references. Reads with weak V/J assignments (E-value above 1e-6), missing CDR3, stop codons, out-of-frame junctions, or ambiguous translated residues were removed. V3J clonotypes were defined as sequences sharing an identical inferred V gene, J gene, and CDR3 amino acid sequence. The percentage overlap between two repertoires was calculated by dividing the number of shared unique clonotypes by the size of the smaller repertoire. RTK rarefaction, the Chao1 estimator, and Recon v2.1 estimates of unobserved clonotypes were used to assess repertoire richness. Generation probabilities for all TCRbeta clonotypes obtained by the gDNA method from a few donors were computed using OLGA. The table comes from immuneACCESS by way of TCRdb, which keeps in-frame sequences with V and J called. Part of the clones is missing from these tables; in studies checked, under half for an unresolved V gene and the rest for unknown reasons. V and J calls plus clone size are reproduced from that table; the DNA served to infer D and trimming. For this sample there are roughly 380,000 clones; about 96% appear just once. In total, the top ten clones hold 0.25% to 0.35% of the sample.

In this chain, TRBV7-9 is recombined with TRBJ2-3, and TRBD2 aligns with 9 junction nucleotides. The source of this sequence is a man in his thirties or forties in good health. Sequencing was done on a sample of memory CD8+ T cells sorted from blood. This specimen's cell subset or site label, interpreted: CD45RO+ cells pooled with CCR7-negative TemRA cells. The DNA sequence follows: TGTGCCAGCAGCTTATTCGGCGGGAGGGCAGATACGCAGTATTTT. Its coded protein is CASSLFGGRADTQYF.